This T cell receptor beta chain was captured in a study of immune characterization of retroperitoneal liposarcoma (dated by TCRdb to between 2018 and 2021). The junction shows trimming of 4 bases on V and 5 bases on J, plus 17 bases between the germline ends. Per the germline V gene, LGHNT is the CDR1 and FRNRAP is the CDR2. Measured from the cysteine to the phenylalanine, the CDR3 is 15 residues long. Only the CDR3 portion is preserved as DNA: 45 bases, with reading frame beginning at the first base. Library preparation used PCR. The instrument was a NextSeq 500. TCRdb trimmed the raw reads at Q25, called clones with MiXCR and kept productive beta chains. Records with the same CDR3 protein are collapsed into one entry carrying the most frequent genes and DNA. Within this sample are 3,000 or so distinct CDR3 sequences, with roughly 40% of them counted one time only. Of the sample, around 40% falls within the top ten clones.

For this clonotype: Its antigen has not been determined. No per-base quality is available; no much larger clone lies one base away.

The origin of this receptor is a male donor with retroperitoneal liposarcoma. Sequencing was performed on tumor tissue. The chain employs TRBV12-5 and TRBJ1-1; the D gene is possibly TRBD1, with 6 bases matching. In nucleotides, the sequence is TGTGCTAGTGGTTCCACGGTGAAAGGGGGAACTGAAGCTTTCTTT. This yields the protein CASGSTVKGGTEAFF.